Sequencing of this T cell receptor beta chain was carried out in a study of PD-1 blockade in classical Hodgkin lymphoma. Time point indicated: newly diagnosed, previously untreated cHL patient sample. It was PBMCs in newly diagnosed, untreated classical Hodgkin lymphoma that served as comparison. Germline V lookup: CDR1 MNHEY, CDR2 SVGAGI. The CDR3 loop spans 14 amino acids. V lost 3 bases and J lost 3, with 11 bases in between. Sequenced by immunoSEQ multiplex PCR; TCRdb stores in-frame clones only, minus some. The table lists 20,000 to 25,000 clones, around 94% of them singletons, with roughly 5.1% in the top ten.

The chain joins TRBV6-5 to TRBJ1-1; D is ambiguous. This sequence was found in a human donor with classical Hodgkin lymphoma. Input material: peripheral blood mononuclear cells (PBMCs). The CDR3 is CASSYGESDTEAFF. CDR3 in DNA: TGTGCCAGCAGTTATGGGGAGTCTGACACTGAAGCTTTCTTT.